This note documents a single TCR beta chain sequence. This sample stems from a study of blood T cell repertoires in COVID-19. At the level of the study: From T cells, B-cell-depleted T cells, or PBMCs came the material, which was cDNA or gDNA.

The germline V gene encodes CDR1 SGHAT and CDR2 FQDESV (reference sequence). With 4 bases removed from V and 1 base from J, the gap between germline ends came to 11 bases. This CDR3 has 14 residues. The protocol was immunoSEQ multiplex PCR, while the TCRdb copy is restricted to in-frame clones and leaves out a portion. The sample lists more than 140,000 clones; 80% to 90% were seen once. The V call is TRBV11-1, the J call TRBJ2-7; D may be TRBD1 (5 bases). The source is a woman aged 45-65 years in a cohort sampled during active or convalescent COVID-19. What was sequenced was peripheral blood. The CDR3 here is CASSWGDSSYEQYF. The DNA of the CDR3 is TGTGCCAGCAGCTGGGGCGACAGTTCCTACGAGCAGTACTTC. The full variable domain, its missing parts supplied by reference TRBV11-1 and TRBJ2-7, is EAEVAQSPRYKITEKSQAVAFWCDPISGHATLYWYRQILGQGPELLVQFQDESVVDDSQLPKDRFSAERLKGVDSTLKIQPAELGDSAMYLCASSWGDSSYEQYFGPGTRLTVT.